Presented here are 21 T cell receptor beta chains from one specimen sequenced in a study of T-cell memory formation after mild COVID-19 listed by TCRdb under 2021. The receptor library was made with 5' RACE. TCRdb lists the instrument as Illumina NovaSeq 6000. Through fastp at Q25 and MiXCR, TCRdb rebuilt clones from the public reads, retaining in-frame beta chains. Each entry is one CDR3 protein sequence, shown with its most common DNA and genes. In this sample the table shows around 300,000 distinct CDR3 sequences, 10% to 15% of which occur a single time. Clones ranked in the top ten supply around 21% of the sample. The sample consisted of PBMCs or a T cell subset sorted from them (not recorded which). These receptor sequences come from a young man who had mild COVID-19 (a few samples of this study predate the infection). The sample titles of this study are shuffled in the database, so cell type and time point are left out; the donor was told from shared clones.

This clonotype turned up a few times. This chain joins TRBV6-2 or TRBV6-3 and TRBJ2-2; the match to TRBD2 covers 8 bases. This CDR3 has 17 residues. In germline, CDR1 is MNHEY, CDR2 SVGEGT. The J segment lost 0 bases and the V segment lost 5 bases, leaving 8 bases of the junction unmatched. The CDR3 reads CASSPSGQLANTGELFF. The CDR3 nucleotides read TGTGCCAGCAGTCCTAGCGGGCAACTCGCGAACACCGGGGAGCTGTTTTTT.

This clonotype has more than one count but fewer than ten. This chain connects TRBV7-9 to TRBJ1-1, with TRBD1 as a possible D gene (5 bases). This CDR3 spans 15 amino acids. Trimming left V 6 bases short and J 5 bases short, with 19 bases between. The germline CDR1 and CDR2 sequences are SEHNR and FQNEAQ (reference sequence). DNA for the CDR3: TGTGCCAGCAGAGGTCCAACGGGGGGACGGACTGAAGCTTTCTTT. It encodes CASRGPTGGRTEAFF.

This clonotype has just a few counts. At one of its ends the junction is not consistent with the germline gene, which may arise from a read error. The chain employs TRBV18 and TRBJ1-1; 8 nucleotides match TRBD1. This CDR3 spans 11 amino acids. Germline loops: CDR1 KGHSH, CDR2 LQKENI. CDR3 residues: CASSPSTGEVF. CDR3 coding DNA: TGTGCCAGCTCACCCTCGACAGGGGAAGTCTTT.

J is TRBJ1-5 and V is TRBV5-1; D ambiguous. Germline values: CDR1 SGHRS, CDR2 YFSETQ. V was trimmed by 0 bases and J by 4 bases, leaving 8 bases between them. CDR3 length: 14 residues. CDR3 residues: CASSLEEFNQPQHF. The CDR3 DNA sequence: TGCGCCAGCAGCTTGGAGGAGTTTAATCAGCCCCAGCATTTT.

V is TRBV5-6 and J is TRBJ1-1; the D gene is possibly TRBD1 (6 bases). The V end lost 7 bases, the J end lost 3 bases, and 10 bases lay between the germline ends. Germline CDR1 reads SGHDT; CDR2 reads YYEEEE. CDR3 length: 12 residues. Written as DNA, the CDR3 is TGTGCCAGCGTCAGGGGAGACACTGAAGCTTTCTTT. The encoded protein is CASVRGDTEAFF.

In DNA, the CDR3 is TGTGCCACCGGGGTGGGCACTGAAGCTTTCTTT. Its translation is CATGVGTEAFF. The rearrangement joins TRBV6-5 to TRBJ1-1; D gene uncertain. CDR3 length: 11 amino acids. From germline, CDR1 is MNHEY and CDR2 SVGAGI. The ends were cut back, 10 bases at V and 4 bases at J, with 10 bases in the middle.

The rearrangement links TRBV28 to TRBJ2-7, with TRBD1 as a possible D gene (6 bases). Germline CDR1 and CDR2: MDHEN and SYDVKM. The CDR3 spans 13 residues. With 6 bases removed from V and 3 bases from J, the gap between germline ends came to 12 bases. CDR3 sequence: CASSSGVRYEQYV. CDR3 nucleotide sequence: TGTGCCAGCAGCTCAGGGGTACGCTACGAGCAGTACGTC.

This clonotype turned up a few times. V gene TRBV10-3 combines with J gene TRBJ2-7; a weak D match, TRBD1 (5 bases). V lost 6 bases and J lost 3, with 21 bases in between. From germline, CDR1 is ENHRY and CDR2 SYGVKD. The CDR3 contains 16 residues. CDR3 in DNA: TGTGCCATCAGACTCTATGGGGCAGGGCAGGACTACGAGCAGTACTTC. Protein: CAIRLYGAGQDYEQYF.

This clonotype came up many times. The V and J genes are TRBV20-1 and TRBJ1-3, with D uncertain. CDR1 is DFQATT, CDR2 SNEGSKA, per germline (reference sequence). The CDR3 contains 13 residues. V lost 6 bases and J lost 0, with 9 bases in between. The CDR3, as DNA: TGCAGTGCGGACCCAAACTCTGGAAACACCATATATTTT. It codes for CSADPNSGNTIYF.

J is TRBJ2-7 and V is TRBV5-1; D unresolved. Germline-derived CDR1 and CDR2 are SGHRS and YFSETQ. The V and J ends lost 0 bases and 5 bases respectively, with 18 bases between them. This CDR3 is built from 16 residues. The CDR3 loop is CASSLGAQYPPHEQYF. DNA for the CDR3: TGCGCCAGCAGCTTGGGGGCACAGTATCCCCCCCACGAGCAGTACTTC. Variable domain in full (rest from reference TRBV5-1 and TRBJ2-7): KAGVTQTPRYLIKTRGQQVTLSCSPISGHRSVSWYQQTPGQGLQFLFEYFSETQRNKGNFPGRFSGRQFSNSRSEMNVSTLELGDSALYLCASSLGAQYPPHEQYFGPGTRLTVT.

Points on this clonotype: At one boundary the junction diverges from the germline segment, which might be a read error. The genes are TRBV7-3 and TRBJ2-6, with D perhaps TRBD1 (6 bases). The germline V gene encodes CDR1 SGHTA and CDR2 FQGTGA. This CDR3 comprises 13 residues. This CDR3 is CASSPPGDNVLTF. In DNA, the CDR3 is TGTGCCAGCAGCCCCCCAGGGGACAACGTCCTGACTTTC.

This clonotype was recorded a few times. This chain links TRBV4-3 with TRBJ2-1, with TRBD1 identical over 7 bases. CDR1 is LGHNA, CDR2 YSLEER, per germline. The CDR3 is 18 amino acids. V was pared by 1 base and J by 1 base, with 10 bases of the junction left unmatched. CDR3 loop: CASSQARQGPISYNEQFF. CDR3 DNA: TGCGCCAGCAGCCAAGCTAGACAGGGTCCTATATCCTACAATGAGCAGTTCTTC.

This clonotype was picked up a small number of times. V usage is TRBV5-1 and J usage is TRBJ1-5; TRBD1 might be the D (5 bases). V lost 7 bases to trimming and J lost 2 bases, with 13 bases between them. CDR1 is SGHRS and CDR2 is YFSETQ in the germline V gene. There are 14 residues in the CDR3. The CDR3 DNA reads as TGCGCCAGCCGGAACAGGCCCGGCAATCAGCCCCAGCATTTT. As protein: CASRNRPGNQPQHF. The whole variable domain, remainder taken from reference TRBV5-1 and TRBJ1-5, is KAGVTQTPRYLIKTRGQQVTLSCSPISGHRSVSWYQQTPGQGLQFLFEYFSETQRNKGNFPGRFSGRQFSNSRSEMNVSTLELGDSALYLCASRNRPGNQPQHFGDGTRLSIL.

The chain links TRBV7-9 to TRBJ1-6; 7 bases agree with TRBD1. Germline V gives CDR1 SEHNR, CDR2 FQNEAQ (reference sequence). The CDR3 totals 17 residues. V was clipped by 4 bases and J by 1 base; unmatched bases: 7. The CDR3 coding sequence is TGTGCCAGCAGCTCGGACAGGCGAAGTTCCTATAATTCACCCCTCCACTTT. Protein sequence: CASSSDRRSSYNSPLHF.

This clonotype was picked up one time. This chain uses TRBV4-1 with TRBJ2-1; perhaps TRBD2 as D (5 bases). Trimming stripped 0 bases from V and 8 bases from J, with 11 bases between. This CDR3 is 14 amino acids long. The germline gives CDR1 MGHRA, CDR2 YSYEKL. This chain's CDR3 is CASSQEVLADEQFF. The CDR3 DNA follows: TGCGCCAGCAGCCAAGAAGTTCTAGCTGATGAGCAGTTCTTC.

This clonotype was observed at least ten times. This chain uses TRBV5-1 with TRBJ2-2, with a tentative D call TRBD2 (6 bases). The CDR3 contains 14 residues. Germline lookup yields CDR1 SGHRS and CDR2 YFSETQ. V was trimmed by 4 bases and J by 4 bases, leaving 11 bases between them. The CDR3 DNA is TGCGCCAGCAGCGCGGGACCGAGCACCGGGGAGCTGTTTTTT. Translation: CASSAGPSTGELFF.

This clonotype occurred a few times. V and J are TRBV11-2 and TRBJ1-3, with TRBD1 identical over 11 bases. The J segment lost 0 bases and the V segment lost 4 bases, leaving 8 bases of the junction unmatched. Germline loops: CDR1 SGHAT, CDR2 FQNNGV. The length of the CDR3 is 18 residues. CDR3 amino acids: CASSSRGGTGGSGNTIYF. CDR3 nucleotides: TGTGCCAGCAGCTCCCGGGGAGGGACAGGGGGCTCTGGAAACACCATATATTTT.

This clonotype was found a few times. Lacking the conserved final phenylalanine or tryptophan, this CDR3 likely reflects a read error. The DNA is omitted, as the CDR3 cannot be located on it reliably, and the CDR3 follows TCRdb's listing. The chain has TRBV11-3 and TRBJ2-1. CDR1 SGHNT and CDR2 YENEEA come from the germline V gene. The length of the CDR3 is 8 amino acids, counting both ends. The CDR3 protein is CASSLRVI.

In this sample, this clonotype turned up many times. CDR3 sequence reads: CASRHLYRGASTEAFF. CDR3 coding DNA: TGCGCCAGTCGACACCTCTATCGGGGCGCGAGCACTGAAGCTTTCTTT. This rearrangement joins TRBV5-1 to TRBJ1-1; TRBD1 might be the D (5 bases). The V end lost 8 bases, the J end lost 4 bases, and 24 bases lay between the germline ends. Germline V gene lookup returns CDR1 SGHRS and CDR2 YFSETQ. The CDR3 is 16 amino acids.

This clonotype has just a few counts. The rearrangement uses TRBV6-2 or TRBV6-3 and TRBJ2-7; perhaps TRBD2 as D (6 bases). CDR1 is MNHEY and CDR2 is SVGEGT in the germline V gene. There are 13 residues in the CDR3. The germline V and J ends were trimmed by 2 bases and 3 bases, with 8 bases remaining between them. In nucleotides, the CDR3 is TGTGCCAGCAGTTACGACGGGGGCTACGAGCAGTACTTC. Translation gives CASSYDGGYEQYF.

The rearrangement uses TRBV7-9 and TRBJ1-5; TRBD1 matches at 11 bases. Per the germline V gene, CDR1 is SEHNR and CDR2 is FQNEAQ (reference sequence). CDR3 length: 16 amino acids. Trimming cost V 3 bases and J 4 bases; bases outside gene matches: 5. CDR3 DNA sequence: TGTGCCAGCAGCTTGGGGACAGGGGGATCAAATCAGCCCCAGCATTTT. Encoded protein: CASSLGTGGSNQPQHF. The whole variable domain, remainder taken from reference TRBV7-9 and TRBJ1-5, is DTGVSQNPRHKITKRGQNVTFRCDPISEHNRLYWYRQTLGQGPEFLTYFQNEAQLEKSRLLSDRFSAERPKGSFSTLEIQRTEQGDSAMYLCASSLGTGGSNQPQHFGDGTRLSIL.